The 18 T cell receptor beta chains below come from one sample, sequenced in a study of blood T cell repertoires in COVID-19. Some clones are missing from TCRdb's copy, which holds only in-frame ones; the method was immunoSEQ multiplex PCR. Counted here are about 140,000 clones, approximately 84% occurring once; the ten biggest clones make up 1.9%. Material for sequencing was peripheral blood. These TCRs come from a woman aged 55-70 years with acute or convalescent COVID-19.

The genes are TRBV29-1 and TRBJ2-3; D gene uncertain. Per the germline V gene, CDR1 is SQVTM and CDR2 is ANQGSEA. Trimming cost V 6 bases and J 4 bases, with 20 bases left between them. This CDR3 is built from 15 residues. The chain's CDR3 is CSVSHSGYGSDTQYF. The CDR3 bases are TGCAGCGTGAGTCACAGTGGGTATGGGTCAGATACGCAGTATTTT.

The chain uses TRBV6-5 and TRBJ2-5, with a weak D call TRBD1 (6 bases). The CDR3 is 11 residues long. The germline CDR1 and CDR2 sequences are MNHEY and SVGAGI. V was clipped by 7 bases and J by 5 bases, with 8 bases between them. CDR3 DNA: TGTGCCAGCAAGGGGGTCGAGACCCAGTACTTC. Protein sequence: CASKGVETQYF.

The table lists this clone with a few counts. The rearrangement uses TRBV6-1 and TRBJ2-7; maybe TRBD1 (7 bases). Germline lookup yields CDR1 MNHNS and CDR2 SASEGT. The CDR3 is 16 residues long. Trimming removed 4 bases at V and 3 bases at J, with 19 bases between. The CDR3 loop reads CASSASGGTAVYEQYF. The CDR3 DNA sequence: TGTGCCAGCAGTGCCTCAGGGGGGACAGCCGTCTACGAGCAGTACTTC.

V usage is TRBV21-1 and J usage is TRBJ2-6; no check of the table's D call, TRBD1, against the DNA was made. TRBV21-1 is recorded as a pseudogene. The CDR3 runs 17 residues. DNA for the CDR3: TGTGCCAGCAGCATAATGACAGGGTGGTCGGGGGCCAACGTCCTGACTTTC. Amino acids: CASSIMTGWSGANVLTF.

This clone was counted between two and nine times. V and J are TRBV28 and TRBJ2-1; 10 nucleotides align to TRBD2. Per the germline V gene, CDR1 is MDHEN and CDR2 is SYDVKM. Trimming removed 4 bases from V and 3 bases from J; junction bases left unmatched: 6. The CDR3 spans 16 residues. The CDR3 nucleotides read TGTGCCAGCAGTTCTTCCGGGACTAGCGTCTACAATGAGCAGTTCTTC. Translation: CASSSSGTSVYNEQFF.

This clone was counted between two and nine times. The chain recombines TRBV5-6 with TRBJ2-1; 14 positions agree with TRBD2. The CDR3 runs 17 residues. Trimming at V came to 2 bases and at J to 7 bases, leaving 8 bases not matched to a gene. Germline lookup yields CDR1 SGHDT and CDR2 YYEEEE. CDR3 loop: CASSLGAGLAGANEQFF. Written as DNA, the CDR3 is TGTGCCAGCAGCTTAGGGGCGGGACTAGCGGGAGCTAATGAGCAGTTCTTC.

CDR3 in DNA: TGTGCCAGCAGACCGGGGACAGGCTCGAATCAGCCCCAGCATTTT. Protein: CASRPGTGSNQPQHF. V usage is TRBV28 and J usage is TRBJ1-5, with 8 nucleotides matching TRBD1. The germline gives CDR1 MDHEN, CDR2 SYDVKM. J gave up 4 bases and V 6 bases, and 8 bases lay outside the gene matches. CDR3 size: 15 residues.

The CDR3 here is CAGRLAGGDYEQYF. The CDR3 nucleotides are TGTGCCGGTAGACTAGCGGGAGGGGACTACGAGCAGTACTTC. The rearrangement uses TRBV30 and TRBJ2-7, with 14 bases lining up with TRBD2. Trimming removed 8 bases from V and 3 bases from J; junction bases left unmatched: 6. Germline values: CDR1 GTSNPN, CDR2 SVGIG (reference sequence). This CDR3 region has 14 residues.

This clone was recorded only once. The chain links TRBV2 to TRBJ1-5; 7 nucleotides match TRBD1. This CDR3 contains 13 residues. Germline loops: CDR1 SNHLY, CDR2 FYNNEI. Germline trimming cut 7 bases from V and 5 bases from J; bases unmatched to any gene: 5. The chain's CDR3 is CASTDRRYQPQHF. The CDR3 nucleotides read TGTGCCAGCACGGACAGGAGGTATCAGCCCCAGCATTTT.

The V and J genes are TRBV2 and TRBJ2-5; D might be TRBD2 (5 bases). Germline V CDR1 and CDR2: SNHLY, FYNNEI. This CDR3 region has 13 residues. V was shortened by 5 bases and J by 5 bases, with 12 bases between the two germline ends. The CDR3 loop reads CASSRLAGETQYF. CDR3 sequence (DNA): TGTGCCAGCAGTAGGCTAGCCGGGGAGACCCAGTACTTC.

The V and J genes are TRBV10-2 and TRBJ2-2, with 14 bases fitting TRBD2. The CDR3 is made up of 15 amino acids. V gave up 6 bases and J gave up 7 bases; unmatched junction bases: 4. Germline CDR1 WSHSY, CDR2 SAAADI. DNA of the CDR3: TGCGCCAGCAGGGGACTAGCGGGAGTGGGCGGGGAGCTGTTTTTT. This encodes CASRGLAGVGGELFF.

V gene TRBV30 combines with J gene TRBJ2-3; the match to TRBD2 covers 10 bases. Trimming took 0 bases from V and 2 from J; bases not matched to a gene: 11. The CDR3 spans 18 residues. Germline values: CDR1 GTSNPN, CDR2 SVGIG (reference sequence). The CDR3 DNA follows: TGTGCCTGGAGTGTAAGTCTAGCGGGAGTCCCTAACACAGATACGCAGTATTTT. Translation: CAWSVSLAGVPNTDTQYF. Supplemented by reference TRBV30 and TRBJ2-3, the full variable domain reads SQTIHQWPATLVQPVGSPLSLECTVEGTSNPNLYWYRQAAGRGLQLLFYSVGIGQISSEVPQNLSASRPQDRQFILSSKKLLLSDSGFYLCAWSVSLAGVPNTDTQYFGPGTRLTVL.

The chain joins TRBV11-2 to TRBJ2-2, with 12 bases fitting TRBD2. V lost 1 base to trimming and J lost 7 bases; unmatched junction nucleotides: 4. There are 16 residues in the CDR3. Germline V gives CDR1 SGHAT, CDR2 FQNNGV. The CDR3 loop is CASSLGLAGANGELFF. CDR3 DNA sequence: TGTGCCAGCAGCTTAGGACTAGCGGGAGCGAACGGGGAGCTGTTTTTT.

This clone was counted only a few times. The gene calls are TRBV5-1 and TRBJ2-5, with 14 bases fitting TRBD2. Germline V gene sequence: CDR1 SGHRS, CDR2 YFSETQ. CDR3 length equals 19 residues. V was clipped by 3 bases and J by 4 bases; unmatched bases: 14. CDR3 nucleotides: TGCGCCAGCAGCTCACGGGGACTAGCGGGAGAAGGAGGGGGAGAGACCCAGTACTTC. This encodes CASSSRGLAGEGGGETQYF.

The chain employs TRBV28 and TRBJ1-1, with TRBD1 matching over 12 bases. Germline-derived CDR1 and CDR2 are MDHEN and SYDVKM. The CDR3 covers 15 residues. The V and J ends lost 0 bases and 6 bases, in that order; junction bases with no gene match: 2. The CDR3 reads CASSLWGQGAPEAFF. CDR3 sequence (DNA): TGTGCCAGCAGTTTATGGGGACAGGGGGCGCCTGAAGCTTTCTTT.

The genes are TRBV2 and TRBJ1-1, with 7 bases identical to TRBD1. From germline, CDR1 is SNHLY and CDR2 FYNNEI. V lost 1 base to trimming and J lost 10 bases; unmatched junction nucleotides: 15. This CDR3 comprises 16 residues. The CDR3 protein is CASSEGWGTARPRAFF. Written as DNA, the CDR3 is TGTGCCAGCAGTGAAGGGTGGGGGACAGCTCGCCCCCGAGCTTTCTTT.

There are a few counts of this clone. The chain recombines TRBV3-1 (or the pseudogene TRBV3-2) with TRBJ1-1, with D perhaps TRBD1 (6 bases). Germline V gene sequence: CDR1 LGHDT, CDR2 YNNKEL (reference sequence). The CDR3 is made up of 15 amino acids. Trimming shortened V by 1 base and J by 4 bases, and 13 bases separated the two germline ends. CDR3 residues: CASSQGRRGSTEAFF. The DNA of the CDR3 is TGTGCCAGCAGCCAAGGGAGAAGGGGGAGCACTGAAGCTTTCTTT.

This rearrangement joins TRBV27 to TRBJ1-2; a possible D gene is TRBD1 (5 bases). Germline loops: CDR1 MNHEY, CDR2 SMNVEV (reference sequence). Trimming took off 6 bases at V and 5 bases at J, with 22 bases between the two ends. The CDR3 is 16 amino acids. CDR3 residues: CASRSLDPGLGYGYTF. CDR3 bases: TGTGCCAGCAGATCCCTGGACCCAGGGTTGGGATATGGCTACACCTTC.